This is a list of T cell receptor beta chains from one sample in a study of T cells after yellow fever vaccination. From the 5' RACE reads, TCRdb called clonotypes with MiXCR, one entry per CDR3 protein. The data show 68,000 or so distinct CDR3 sequences, 6.5% to 9% seen once. The specimen was CD8+ T cells sorted from PBMCs, collected 15 days after the yellow fever booster vaccination. The source is a man under 40 who received the YFV17D yellow fever vaccine. Each CDR3 is given with its conserved first and last residue. Each record gives: D gene, J gene, V gene, CDR3 length, clone size, CDR3 DNA, CDR3 protein. A D gene is named only where the DNA matches it firmly. Clone sizes are given selectively: once, few, many, or a class where the clone is expanded.

D: TRBD1
J: TRBJ1-2
V: TRBV5-1
length: 16
size: many
DNA: TGCGCCAGCAGCTTGGCCGGACAGGAAGCCCTCTATGGCTACACCTTC
CDR3: CASSLAGQEALYGYTF

D: NA
J: TRBJ2-7
V: TRBV6-2/TRBV6-3
length: 14
size: many
DNA: TGTGCCAGCAGTTACGACGGGAGTTCTTACGAGCAGTACTTC
CDR3: CASSYDGSSYEQYF

D: TRBD2
J: TRBJ2-7
V: TRBV7-9
length: 17
size: many
DNA: TGTGCCAGCAGCTTAGTGGCTAGCGGGAGGTTATTCCACGAGCAGTACTTC
CDR3: CASSLVASGRLFHEQYF

D: TRBD2
J: TRBJ2-7
V: TRBV4-2
length: 15
size: many
DNA: TGTGCCAGCAGCACGGAGGGAGCGGGAACGTGGGAGCAGTACTTC
CDR3: CASSTEGAGTWEQYF

D: TRBD1
J: TRBJ2-2
V: TRBV29-1
length: 14
size: many
DNA: TGCAGCGTCGAAGGACAGGGGATGGTCGGGGAGCTGTTTTTT
CDR3: CSVEGQGMVGELFF

D: NA
J: TRBJ2-7
V: TRBV7-8
length: 14
size: many
DNA: TGTGCCAGCAGCTTAGCGGCGGGTTTTTACGAGCAGTACTTC
CDR3: CASSLAAGFYEQYF

D: NA
J: TRBJ1-4
V: TRBV5-5
length: 15
size: NA
DNA: TGTGCCAGCAGCTTTTTCGCCGCAACTAATGAAAAACTGTTTTTT
CDR3: CASSFFAATNEKLFF

D: TRBD2
J: TRBJ2-2
V: TRBV6-1
length: 16
size: NA
DNA: TGTGCCATCACGGGACTAGCGGGTCCGAACACCGGGGAGCTGTTTTTT
CDR3: CAITGLAGPNTGELFF

D: TRBD2
J: TRBJ2-7
V: TRBV7-2
length: 15
size: many
DNA: TGTGCCAGCAGCCTAATAGTTCGCGGGAGTCGCGAGCAGTACTTC
CDR3: CASSLIVRGSREQYF

D: NA
J: TRBJ2-3
V: TRBV7-6
length: 15
size: many
DNA: TGTGCCAGCAGCTTCCCGCGGGCAAGCACAGATACGCAGTATTTT
CDR3: CASSFPRASTDTQYF

D: NA
J: TRBJ2-7
V: TRBV2
length: 14
size: many
DNA: TGTGCCAGCAGTTCCGGGACAAGTGTCTACGAGCAGTACTTC
CDR3: CASSSGTSVYEQYF

D: NA
J: TRBJ2-1
V: TRBV24-1
length: 15
size: many
DNA: TGTGCCACCAGTGATTTTAATCAGGAGCACGATGAGCAGTTCTTC
CDR3: CATSDFNQEHDEQFF

D: NA
J: TRBJ2-7
V: TRBV20-1
length: 13
size: many
DNA: TGCAGTGCTAGAGGTATCGACACCTACGAGCAGTACTTC
CDR3: CSARGIDTYEQYF

D: NA
J: TRBJ2-1
V: TRBV9
length: 15
size: many
DNA: TGTGCCAGCAGCGCTCGGACCGAACTTTCCAATGAGCAGTTCTTC
CDR3: CASSARTELSNEQFF

D: TRBD2
J: TRBJ2-1
V: TRBV6-5
length: 19
size: many
DNA: TGTGCCAGCAGTTACCTCGTCCGCCCACTAGCGGGAATTTACAATGAGCAGTTCTTC
CDR3: CASSYLVRPLAGIYNEQFF

D: NA
J: TRBJ2-7
V: TRBV27
length: 13
size: many
DNA: TGTGCCAGCAGTTTTAACAGAGCTTACGAGCAGTACTTC
CDR3: CASSFNRAYEQYF

D: TRBD2
J: TRBJ2-2
V: TRBV20-1
length: 15
size: NA
DNA: TGCAGTGCTAGGGACCTAGCGGTTAACACCGGGGAGCTGTTTTTT
CDR3: CSARDLAVNTGELFF

D: NA
J: TRBJ2-2
V: TRBV28
length: 14
size: many
DNA: TGTGCCAGCAGTACCTACCAGGATTCCGGGGAGCTGTTTTTT
CDR3: CASSTYQDSGELFF

D: NA
J: TRBJ2-5
V: TRBV19
length: 15
size: many
DNA: TGTGCCGGTTGTAGTTGCGGCCCCCTAAAAGAGACCCAGTACTTC
CDR3: CAGCSCGPLKETQYF

D: TRBD2
J: TRBJ2-1
V: TRBV4-1
length: 15
size: many
DNA: TGCGCCAGCAGCCCGGGACTAGCGGGAATCAATGAGCAGTTCTTC
CDR3: CASSPGLAGINEQFF

D: NA
J: TRBJ2-1
V: TRBV12-3/TRBV12-4
length: 12
size: many
DNA: TGTGCCAGCACCCTGGGCGCCAATGAGCAGTTCTTC
CDR3: CASTLGANEQFF

D: NA
J: TRBJ2-3
V: TRBV4-2
length: 17
size: many
DNA: TGTGCCAGCAGCCAAGATCACCACGGGCAGGGTGAAGATACGCAGTATTTT
CDR3: CASSQDHHGQGEDTQYF

D: NA
J: TRBJ2-2
V: TRBV12-3/TRBV12-4
length: 13
size: many
DNA: TGTGCCAGCAGGGGGACGAACACCGGGGAGCTGTTTTTT
CDR3: CASRGTNTGELFF

D: NA
J: TRBJ1-1
V: TRBV5-1
length: 16
size: few
DNA: TGCGCCAGCAGCTTGGCCGCTCAGGTCATGAACACTGAAGCTTTCTTT
CDR3: CASSLAAQVMNTEAFF

D: TRBD2
J: TRBJ2-7
V: TRBV20-1
length: 16
size: many
DNA: TGCAGTGCTAGAGATCGCACTAGCGGGAGACTCTACGAGCAGTACTTC
CDR3: CSARDRTSGRLYEQYF

D: TRBD2
J: TRBJ2-7
V: TRBV2
length: 17
size: NA
DNA: TGTGCCTTCTCTGCGGGGGATCAGCTGAAAGGGATCAACGAGCAGTACTTC
CDR3: CAFSAGDQLKGINEQYF

D: TRBD2
J: TRBJ2-1
V: TRBV4-1
length: 19
size: many
DNA: TGCGCCAGCAGCCATCCCATTCCCCCGCGGGAGGGTACTATAAATGAGCAGTTCTTC
CDR3: CASSHPIPPREGTINEQFF

D: NA
J: TRBJ2-1
V: TRBV19
length: 14
size: many
DNA: TGTGCCAGTAGTCTAAGCGGATCCTACAATGAGCAGTTCTTC
CDR3: CASSLSGSYNEQFF

D: NA
J: TRBJ2-7
V: TRBV6-6
length: 13
size: many
DNA: TGTGCCACCTTGGCGGACAGCTCCTACGAGCAGTACTTC
CDR3: CATLADSSYEQYF

D: TRBD1
J: TRBJ1-5
V: TRBV6-2/TRBV6-3
length: 17
size: many
DNA: TGTGCCAGCAGTTACTCGATGGGGAAGGGGGCCAATCAGCCCCAGCATTTT
CDR3: CASSYSMGKGANQPQHF

D: TRBD2
J: TRBJ2-1
V: TRBV29-1
length: 14
size: many
DNA: TGCAGCGTGACCCTCGAACTAGCGGGAGGGAGTCAGTTCTTC
CDR3: CSVTLELAGGSQFF

D: NA
J: TRBJ2-7
V: TRBV3-1
length: 15
size: many
DNA: TGTGCCAGCAGCCAAGGACCGGGAGTAGGCTACGAGCAGTACTTC
CDR3: CASSQGPGVGYEQYF

D: TRBD2
J: TRBJ2-1
V: TRBV15
length: 15
size: many
DNA: TGTGCCACCAGCGTAGGCGGGGGAAAGTACAATGAGCAGTTCTTC
CDR3: CATSVGGGKYNEQFF

D: NA
J: TRBJ2-3
V: TRBV6-6
length: 13
size: many
DNA: TGTGCCAGCGGCTGGGACCTCACAGATACGCAGTATTTT
CDR3: CASGWDLTDTQYF